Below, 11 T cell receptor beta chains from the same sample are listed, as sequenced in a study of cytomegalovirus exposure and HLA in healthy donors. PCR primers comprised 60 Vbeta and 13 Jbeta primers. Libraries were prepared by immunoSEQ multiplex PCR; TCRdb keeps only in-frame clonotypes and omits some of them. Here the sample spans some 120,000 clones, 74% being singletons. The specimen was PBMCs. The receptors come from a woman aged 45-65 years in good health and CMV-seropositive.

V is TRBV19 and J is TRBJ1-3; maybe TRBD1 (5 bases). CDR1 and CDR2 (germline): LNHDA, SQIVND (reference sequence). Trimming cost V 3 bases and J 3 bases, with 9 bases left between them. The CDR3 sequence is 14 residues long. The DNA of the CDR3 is TGTGCCAGTAGTATCGGAACAGGTGGAAACACCATATATTTT. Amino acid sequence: CASSIGTGGNTIYF.

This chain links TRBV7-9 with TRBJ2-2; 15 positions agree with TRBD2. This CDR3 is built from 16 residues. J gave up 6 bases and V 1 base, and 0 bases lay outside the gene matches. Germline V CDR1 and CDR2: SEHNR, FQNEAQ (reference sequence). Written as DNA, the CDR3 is TGTGCCAGCAGCTTAGGGACTAGCGGGGGGGCCGGGGAGCTGTTTTTT. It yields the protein CASSLGTSGGAGELFF.

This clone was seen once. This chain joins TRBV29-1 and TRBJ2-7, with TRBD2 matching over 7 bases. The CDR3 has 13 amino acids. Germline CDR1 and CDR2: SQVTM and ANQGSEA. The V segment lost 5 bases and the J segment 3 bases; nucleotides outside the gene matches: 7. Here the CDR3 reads CSVLGAGVYEQYF. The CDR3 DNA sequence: TGCAGCGTTCTAGGTGCGGGGGTCTACGAGCAGTACTTC.

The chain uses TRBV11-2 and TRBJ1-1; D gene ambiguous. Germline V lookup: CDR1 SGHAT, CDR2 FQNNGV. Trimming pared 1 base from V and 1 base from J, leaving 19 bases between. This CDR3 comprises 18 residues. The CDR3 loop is CASSLAAPTALRNTEAFF. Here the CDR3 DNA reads TGTGCCAGCAGCTTAGCGGCCCCCACAGCCTTGCGGAACACTGAAGCTTTCTTT. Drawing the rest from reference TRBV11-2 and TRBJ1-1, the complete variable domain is EAGVAQSPRYKIIEKRQSVAFWCNPISGHATLYWYQQILGQGPKLLIQFQNNGVVDDSQLPKDRFSAERLKGVDSTLKIQPAKLEDSAVYLCASSLAAPTALRNTEAFFGQGTRLTVV.

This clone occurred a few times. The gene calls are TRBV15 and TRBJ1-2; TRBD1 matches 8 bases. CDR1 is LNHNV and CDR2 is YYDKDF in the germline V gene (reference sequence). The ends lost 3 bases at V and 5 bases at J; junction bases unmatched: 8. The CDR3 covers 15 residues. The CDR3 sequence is CATSRKTGVGYGYTF. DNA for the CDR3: TGTGCCACCAGCAGGAAGACAGGGGTAGGGTATGGCTACACCTTC.

DNA for the CDR3: TGTGCCAGCACCCTGGGACAGATAGGTCAGCCCCAGCATTTT. Its translation: CASTLGQIGQPQHF. V gene TRBV2 combines with J gene TRBJ1-5; 7 bases are shared with TRBD1. The CDR3 sequence is 14 residues long. In germline, CDR1 is SNHLY, CDR2 FYNNEI. J lost 6 bases, V lost 7 bases, and 9 bases had no gene match.

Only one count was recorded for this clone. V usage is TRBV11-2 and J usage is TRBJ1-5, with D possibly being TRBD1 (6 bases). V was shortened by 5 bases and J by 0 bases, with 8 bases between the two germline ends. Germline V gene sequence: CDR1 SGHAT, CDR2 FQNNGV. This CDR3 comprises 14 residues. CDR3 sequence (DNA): TGTGCCAGCAGCCGGACAGCTAGCAATCAGCCCCAGCATTTT. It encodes CASSRTASNQPQHF. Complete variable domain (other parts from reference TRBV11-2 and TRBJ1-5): EAGVAQSPRYKIIEKRQSVAFWCNPISGHATLYWYQQILGQGPKLLIQFQNNGVVDDSQLPKDRFSAERLKGVDSTLKIQPAKLEDSAVYLCASSRTASNQPQHFGDGTRLSIL.

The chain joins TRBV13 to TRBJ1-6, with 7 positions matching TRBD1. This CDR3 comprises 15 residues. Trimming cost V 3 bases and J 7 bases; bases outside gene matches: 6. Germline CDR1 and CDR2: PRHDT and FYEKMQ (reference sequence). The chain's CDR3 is CASSFQLTGNSPLHF. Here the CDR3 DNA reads TGTGCCAGCAGCTTCCAGTTGACAGGGAATTCACCCCTCCACTTT.

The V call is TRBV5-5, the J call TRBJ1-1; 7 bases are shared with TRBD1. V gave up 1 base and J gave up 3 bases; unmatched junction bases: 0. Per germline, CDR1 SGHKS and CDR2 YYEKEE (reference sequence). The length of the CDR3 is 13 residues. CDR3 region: CASSLQGDTEAFF. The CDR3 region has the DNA TGTGCCAGCAGCTTGCAGGGGGACACTGAAGCTTTCTTT. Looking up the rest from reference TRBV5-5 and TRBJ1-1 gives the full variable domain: DAGVTQSPTHLIKTRGQQVTLRCSPISGHKSVSWYQQVLGQGPQFIFQYYEKEERGRGNFPDRFSARQFPNYSSELNVNALLLGDSALYLCASSLQGDTEAFFGQGTRLTVV.

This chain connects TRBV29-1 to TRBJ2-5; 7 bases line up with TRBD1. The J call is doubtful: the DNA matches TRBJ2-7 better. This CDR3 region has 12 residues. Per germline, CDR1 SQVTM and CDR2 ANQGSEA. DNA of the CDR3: TGCAGCGTTGGCGAAGGGGGCGACGAGCAGTACTTC. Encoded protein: CSVGEGGDEQYF.

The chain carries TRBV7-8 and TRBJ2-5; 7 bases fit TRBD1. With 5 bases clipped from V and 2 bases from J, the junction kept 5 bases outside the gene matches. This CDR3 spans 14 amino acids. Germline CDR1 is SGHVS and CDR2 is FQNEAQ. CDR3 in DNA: TGTGCCAGCAGCAGGGGGACAGTTCAAGAGACCCAGTACTTC. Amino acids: CASSRGTVQETQYF.